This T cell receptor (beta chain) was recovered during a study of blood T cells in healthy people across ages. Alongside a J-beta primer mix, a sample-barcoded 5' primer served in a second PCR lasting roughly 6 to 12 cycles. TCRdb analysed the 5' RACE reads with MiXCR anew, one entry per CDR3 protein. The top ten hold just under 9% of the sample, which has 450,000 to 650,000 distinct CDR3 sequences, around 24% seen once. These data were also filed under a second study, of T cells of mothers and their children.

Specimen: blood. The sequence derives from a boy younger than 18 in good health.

CDR3 region: CASSLEMGGGYNEQFF. CDR3 DNA sequence: TGTGCCAGCAGCTTAGAGATGGGGGGGGGCTACAATGAGCAGTTCTTC. The V gene is TRBV7-3, the J gene TRBJ2-5; 7 bases line up with TRBD2. The J call is doubtful: the DNA matches TRBJ2-1 better. This CDR3 spans 16 amino acids. From germline, CDR1 is SGHTA and CDR2 FQGTGA.